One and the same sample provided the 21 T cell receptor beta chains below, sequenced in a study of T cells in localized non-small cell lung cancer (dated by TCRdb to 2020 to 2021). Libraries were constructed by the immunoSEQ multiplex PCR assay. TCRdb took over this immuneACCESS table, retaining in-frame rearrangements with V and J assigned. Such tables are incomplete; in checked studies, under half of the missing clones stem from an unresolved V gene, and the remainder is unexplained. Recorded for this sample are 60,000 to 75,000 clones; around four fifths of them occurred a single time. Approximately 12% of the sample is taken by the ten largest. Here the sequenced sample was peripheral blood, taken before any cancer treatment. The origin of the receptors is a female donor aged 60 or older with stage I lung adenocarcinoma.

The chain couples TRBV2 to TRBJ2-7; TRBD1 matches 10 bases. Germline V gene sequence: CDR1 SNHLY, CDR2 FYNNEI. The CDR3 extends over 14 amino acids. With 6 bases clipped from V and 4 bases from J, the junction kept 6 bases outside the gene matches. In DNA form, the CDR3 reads TGTGCCAGCAGATCCGGGACAGGGGCTTACGAGCAGTACTTC. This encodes CASRSGTGAYEQYF.

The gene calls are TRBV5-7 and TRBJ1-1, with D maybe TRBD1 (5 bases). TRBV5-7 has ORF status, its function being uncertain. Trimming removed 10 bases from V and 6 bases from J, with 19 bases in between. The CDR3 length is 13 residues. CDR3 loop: CAGLYRGFAEAFF. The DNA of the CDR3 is TGTGCCGGCCTATATCGGGGGTTCGCTGAAGCTTTCTTT.

CDR3 in DNA: TGTGCCAGTAGTATAGGGCAGGACTACAATGAGCAGTTCTTC. Amino acids: CASSIGQDYNEQFF. V gene TRBV19 combines with J gene TRBJ2-1; no firm D call. The CDR3 is made up of 14 amino acids. The V gene's germline CDR1 is LNHDA and CDR2 SQIVND (reference sequence). Trimming took off 1 base at V and 3 bases at J, with 7 bases between the two ends.

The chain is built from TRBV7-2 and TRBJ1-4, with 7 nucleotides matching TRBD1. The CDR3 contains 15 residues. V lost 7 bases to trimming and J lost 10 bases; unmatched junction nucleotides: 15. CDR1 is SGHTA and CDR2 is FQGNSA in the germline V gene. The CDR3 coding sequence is TGTGCCAGCACCCCAGAAACCGGGACAGCCCTAAAACTGTTTTTT. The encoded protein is CASTPETGTALKLFF.

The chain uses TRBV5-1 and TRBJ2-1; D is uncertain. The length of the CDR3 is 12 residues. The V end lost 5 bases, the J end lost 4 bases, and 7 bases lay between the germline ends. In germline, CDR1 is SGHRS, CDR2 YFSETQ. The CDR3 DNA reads TGCGCCAGCAGAGGTGGGTACAATGAGCAGTTCTTC. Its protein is CASRGGYNEQFF.

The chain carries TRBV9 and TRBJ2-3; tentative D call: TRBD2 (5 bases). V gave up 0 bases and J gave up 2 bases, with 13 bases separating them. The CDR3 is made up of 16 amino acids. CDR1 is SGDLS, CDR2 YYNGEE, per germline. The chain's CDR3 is CASSVDVGVNTDTQYF. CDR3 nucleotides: TGTGCCAGCAGCGTAGATGTCGGGGTTAACACAGATACGCAGTATTTT.

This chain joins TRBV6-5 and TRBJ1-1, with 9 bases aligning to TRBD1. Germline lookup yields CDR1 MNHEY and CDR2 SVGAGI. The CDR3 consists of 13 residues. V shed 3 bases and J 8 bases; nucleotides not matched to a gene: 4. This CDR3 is CASSYGTGLEAFF. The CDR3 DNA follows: TGTGCCAGCAGTTATGGGACAGGGTTAGAAGCTTTCTTT.

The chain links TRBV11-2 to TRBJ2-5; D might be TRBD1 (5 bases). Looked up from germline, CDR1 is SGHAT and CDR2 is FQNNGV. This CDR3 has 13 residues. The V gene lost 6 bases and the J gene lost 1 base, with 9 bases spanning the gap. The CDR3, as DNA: TGTGCCAGCAGGGGTCAGGGCCAAGAGACCCAGTACTTC. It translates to CASRGQGQETQYF.

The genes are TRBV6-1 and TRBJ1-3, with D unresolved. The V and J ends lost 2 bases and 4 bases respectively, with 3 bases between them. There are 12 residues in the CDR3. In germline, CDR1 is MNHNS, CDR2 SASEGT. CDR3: CASSEWGNTIYF. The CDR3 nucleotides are TGTGCCAGCAGTGAATGGGGAAACACCATATATTTT.

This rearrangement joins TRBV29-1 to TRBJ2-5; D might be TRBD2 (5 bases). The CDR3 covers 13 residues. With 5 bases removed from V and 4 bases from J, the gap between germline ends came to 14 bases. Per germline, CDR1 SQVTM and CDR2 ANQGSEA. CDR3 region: CSVLTNSRETQYF. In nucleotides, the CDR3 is TGCAGCGTTCTGACTAACTCCAGAGAGACCCAGTACTTC. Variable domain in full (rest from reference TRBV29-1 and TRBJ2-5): SAVISQKPSRDICQRGTSLTIQCQVDSQVTMMFWYRQQPGQSLTLIATANQGSEATYESGFVIDKFPISRPNLTFSTLTVSNMSPEDSSIYLCSVLTNSRETQYFGPGTRLLVL.

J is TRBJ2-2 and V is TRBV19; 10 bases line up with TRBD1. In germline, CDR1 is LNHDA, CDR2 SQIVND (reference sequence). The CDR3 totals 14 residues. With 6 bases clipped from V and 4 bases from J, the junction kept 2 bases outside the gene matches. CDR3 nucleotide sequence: TGTGCCAGTAGGGACAGGGGGGGCACCGGGGAGCTGTTTTTT. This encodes CASRDRGGTGELFF.

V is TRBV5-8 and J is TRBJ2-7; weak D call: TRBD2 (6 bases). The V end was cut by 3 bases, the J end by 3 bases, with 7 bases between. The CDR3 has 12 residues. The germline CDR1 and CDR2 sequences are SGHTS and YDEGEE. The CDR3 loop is CASSSEGYEQYF. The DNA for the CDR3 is TGTGCCAGCAGCTCGGAGGGCTACGAGCAGTACTTC.

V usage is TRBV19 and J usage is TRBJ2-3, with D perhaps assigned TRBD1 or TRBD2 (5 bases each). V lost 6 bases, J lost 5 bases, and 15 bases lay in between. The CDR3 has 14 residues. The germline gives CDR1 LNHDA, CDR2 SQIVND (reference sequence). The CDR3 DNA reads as TGTGCCAGTAGACCCCCCGGGACCTTAGATACGCAGTATTTT. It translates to CASRPPGTLDTQYF.

Here the CDR3 DNA reads TGTGCCTGGATGCATCTGGCAGATACGCAGTATTTT. It is translated as CAWMHLADTQYF. This sequence joins TRBV30 and TRBJ2-3; D gene uncertain. Trimming took 4 bases from V and 4 from J, leaving 9 bases between them. The CDR3 is 12 residues long. The germline V gene has CDR1 GTSNPN and CDR2 SVGIG (reference sequence).

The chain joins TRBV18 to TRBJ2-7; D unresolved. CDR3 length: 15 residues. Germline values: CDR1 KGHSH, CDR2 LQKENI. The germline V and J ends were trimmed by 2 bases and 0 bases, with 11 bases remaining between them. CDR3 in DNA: TGTGCCAGCTCACCAACCTCGACGAGCTCCTACGAGCAGTACTTC. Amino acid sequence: CASSPTSTSSYEQYF.

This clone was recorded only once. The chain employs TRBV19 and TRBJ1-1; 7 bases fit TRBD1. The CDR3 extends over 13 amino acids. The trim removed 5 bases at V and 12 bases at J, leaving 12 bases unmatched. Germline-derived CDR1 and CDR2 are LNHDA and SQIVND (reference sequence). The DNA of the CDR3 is TGTGCCAGTAGTCTTCCGGGACAGATGAGAACTTTCTTT. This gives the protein CASSLPGQMRTFF.

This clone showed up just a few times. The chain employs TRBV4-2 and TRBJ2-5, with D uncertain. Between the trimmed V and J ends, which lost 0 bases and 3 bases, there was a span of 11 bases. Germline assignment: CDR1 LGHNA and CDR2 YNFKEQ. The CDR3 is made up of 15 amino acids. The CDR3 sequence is CASSQDLYREETQYF. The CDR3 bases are TGTGCCAGCAGCCAAGATCTATACAGAGAAGAGACCCAGTACTTC.

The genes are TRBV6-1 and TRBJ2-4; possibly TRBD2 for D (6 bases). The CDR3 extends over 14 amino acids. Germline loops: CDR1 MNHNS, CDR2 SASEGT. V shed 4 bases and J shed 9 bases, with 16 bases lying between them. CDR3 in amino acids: CASSGAGGVVIQYF. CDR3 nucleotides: TGTGCCAGCAGTGGGGCAGGAGGGGTGGTCATTCAGTACTTC.

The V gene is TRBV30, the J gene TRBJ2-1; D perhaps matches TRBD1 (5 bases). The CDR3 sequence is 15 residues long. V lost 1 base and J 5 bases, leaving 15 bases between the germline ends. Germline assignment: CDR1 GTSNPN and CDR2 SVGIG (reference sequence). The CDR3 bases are TGTGCCTGGAGTGGGTTAGGGCTAGGGGACAATGAGCAGTTCTTC. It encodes CAWSGLGLGDNEQFF.

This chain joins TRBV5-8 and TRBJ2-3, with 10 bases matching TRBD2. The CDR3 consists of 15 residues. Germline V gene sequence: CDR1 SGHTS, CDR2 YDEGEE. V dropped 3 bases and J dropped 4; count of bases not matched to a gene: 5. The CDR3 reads CASSSLAGVSDTQYF. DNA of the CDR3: TGTGCCAGCAGCTCTCTAGCGGGAGTGTCAGATACGCAGTATTTT.

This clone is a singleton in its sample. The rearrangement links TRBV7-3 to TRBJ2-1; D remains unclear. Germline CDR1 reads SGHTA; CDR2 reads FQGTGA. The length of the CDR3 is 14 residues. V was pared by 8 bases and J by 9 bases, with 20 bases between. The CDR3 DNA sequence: TGTGCCAGCGCCGCATTAGCCCTGCGAGGTGAGCAGTTCTTC. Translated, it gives CASAALALRGEQFF.